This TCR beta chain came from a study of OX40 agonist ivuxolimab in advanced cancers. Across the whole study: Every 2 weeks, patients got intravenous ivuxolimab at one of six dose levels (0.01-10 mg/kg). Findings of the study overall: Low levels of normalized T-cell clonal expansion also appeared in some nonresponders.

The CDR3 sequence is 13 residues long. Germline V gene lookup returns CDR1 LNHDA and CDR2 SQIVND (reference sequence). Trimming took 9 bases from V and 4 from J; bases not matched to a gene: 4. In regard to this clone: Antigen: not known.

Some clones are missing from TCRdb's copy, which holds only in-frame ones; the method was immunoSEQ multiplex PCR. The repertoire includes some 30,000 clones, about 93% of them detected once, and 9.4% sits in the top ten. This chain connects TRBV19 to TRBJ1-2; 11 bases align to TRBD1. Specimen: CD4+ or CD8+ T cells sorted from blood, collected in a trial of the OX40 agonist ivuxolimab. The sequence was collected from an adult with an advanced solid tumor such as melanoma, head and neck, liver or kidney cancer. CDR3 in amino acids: CASRTGGGYGYTF. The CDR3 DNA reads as TGTGCCAGCCGGACAGGGGGCGGCTATGGCTACACCTTC. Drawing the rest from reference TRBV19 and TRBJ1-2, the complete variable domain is DGGITQSPKYLFRKEGQNVTLSCEQNLNHDAMYWYRQDPGQGLRLIYYSQIVNDFQKGDIAEGYSVSREKKESFPLTVTSAQKNPTAFYLCASRTGGGYGYTFGSGTRLTVV.